This T cell receptor (beta chain) appears in the sequencing data of a study of chemoradiotherapy in HPV16-positive cancers (dated by TCRdb to the early 2020s). Background for the entire study: Functional T-cell assays on cells from two HPV16-positive patients defined candidate HPV-specific T-cell clones and common TCR motifs. Next, the candidate HPV-specific TCRs and motifs were followed in TCR repertoires from around 90 patients with HPV-related cancers. The study asked whether T-cell immunity against the HPV oncoproteins E6 and E7 changes during chemoradiotherapy and whether it affects survival. Paper-wide results and their limitations: Expansion of candidate HPV-specific clones and E7-related TCR motifs was observed in the tumor microenvironment during treatment, whereas no such expansion was observed for non-HPV-specific T cells. Among HPV16-positive patients, expansion of HPV-responsive T cells during chemoradiotherapy was associated with better recurrence-free survival. The functional definition of HPV-specific T cells was derived from only a couple of HPV16-positive patients, and the survival association was reported for HPV16-positive patients.

Because repertoires were sampled repeatedly during chemoradiotherapy, clonal expansion in the tumor microenvironment could be followed. Library preparation was by the immunoSEQ multiplex PCR assay. In TCRdb, the immuneACCESS table is reduced to in-frame sequences with V and J assigned. These tables do not hold every clone; where another copy was compared, an unresolved V gene accounts for under half, and the others remain unexplained. This sample is represented by about 35,000 clones; approximately 92% of them were singletons. The leading ten clones occupy 3.6% of the sample. There are 18 amino acids in the CDR3, from cysteine to phenylalanine inclusive. Kept here is only the CDR3 DNA, which spans 54 bases and is read in frame from base 1. The germline ends are 15 bases apart after V is trimmed by 3 bases and J by 0 bases. CDR1 and CDR2 are read off the germline V gene as SGHNT and YENEEA. In the case of this clone: The clone's antigen remains unknown. Base-call qualities are not available, and no considerably larger clone is one nucleotide away.

The sequence is built from TRBV11-3 and TRBJ2-6; the D segment is perhaps TRBD1 or TRBD2, each sharing 5 matched bases. Source: blood, taken from a patient who underwent chemoradiotherapy. This TCR was recovered from a human donor with HPV-associated anogenital cancer. CDR3 reads: CASSFGPGRASGANVLTF. The nucleotide sequence is TGTGCCAGCAGCTTTGGCCCGGGACGGGCCTCTGGGGCCAACGTCCTGACTTTC.